This entry features one T cell receptor (beta chain) sequence. No antigen is known for it. The CDR3 extends over 16 amino acids. Germline V gene sequence: CDR1 SGHRS, CDR2 YFSETQ. V shed 0 bases, J shed 0 bases, and the junction held 2 bases outside the gene matches. This sample was included in a study of beta chain features in type 1 diabetes. Study-wide context: When patients were set against healthy donors, age, gender and cell yields were similar. Across all samples, about 100,000,000 sorted cells were examined.

Of the isolated RNA, all was reverse transcribed, and so the sequenced material was expressed TCRB transcripts. Generated by immunoSEQ multiplex PCR, the TCRdb table keeps only in-frame clones and is missing some. Of about 160,000 clones detected, around 63% appear once; the ten largest clones hold nearly 0.09%. Study-wide results and caveats: A closer apparent resemblance between naive, central memory and Treg TCRB repertoires was seen in patients than in healthy donors. VDJ junctions in type 1 diabetes patients carried more deletions and fewer insertions. Shorter TCRB CDR3s, moderately but significantly so, were found in Type 1 diabetes patients in all four CD4+ subsets.

The gene calls are TRBV5-1 and TRBJ2-3; 9 positions match TRBD2. The origin of this receptor is a man aged 30-40 years with type 1 diabetes. The sample comprised naive CD4+ T cells from blood. Here the CDR3 reads CASSLGSGGSTDTQYF. The CDR3, as DNA: TGCGCCAGCAGCTTGGGTAGCGGGGGAAGCACAGATACGCAGTATTTT.